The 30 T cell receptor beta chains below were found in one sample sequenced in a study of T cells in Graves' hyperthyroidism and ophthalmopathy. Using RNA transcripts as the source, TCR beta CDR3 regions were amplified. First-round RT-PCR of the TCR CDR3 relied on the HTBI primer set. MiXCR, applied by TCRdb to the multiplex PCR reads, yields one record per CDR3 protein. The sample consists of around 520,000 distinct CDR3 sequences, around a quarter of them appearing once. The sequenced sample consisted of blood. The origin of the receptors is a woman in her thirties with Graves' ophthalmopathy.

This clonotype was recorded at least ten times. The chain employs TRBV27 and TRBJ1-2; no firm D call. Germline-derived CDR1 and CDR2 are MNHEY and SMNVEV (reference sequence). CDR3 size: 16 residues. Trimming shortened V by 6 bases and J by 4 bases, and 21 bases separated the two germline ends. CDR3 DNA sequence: TGTGCCAGCAGCTCTCTGGGGTCGACCCGGCTCTATGGCTACACCTTC. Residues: CASSSLGSTRLYGYTF.

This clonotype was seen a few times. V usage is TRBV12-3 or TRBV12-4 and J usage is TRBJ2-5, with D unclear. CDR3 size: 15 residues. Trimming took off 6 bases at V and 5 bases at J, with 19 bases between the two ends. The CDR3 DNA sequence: TGTGCCAGCAGCTCTGCCCCCCAAGGAGTGGAGACCCAGTACTTC. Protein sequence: CASSSAPQGVETQYF.

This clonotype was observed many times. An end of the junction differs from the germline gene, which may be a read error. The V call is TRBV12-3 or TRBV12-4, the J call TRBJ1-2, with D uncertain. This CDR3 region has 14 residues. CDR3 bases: TGTGCCGGCAGTTTGAATTCGGTAAACTATGGCTACACCTTC. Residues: CAGSLNSVNYGYTF.

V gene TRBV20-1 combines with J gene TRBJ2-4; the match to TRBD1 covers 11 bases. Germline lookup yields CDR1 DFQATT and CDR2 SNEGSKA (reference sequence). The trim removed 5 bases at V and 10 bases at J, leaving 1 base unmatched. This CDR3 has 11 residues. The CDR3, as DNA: TGCAGTGCTGGGACAGGGGGAATTCAGTACTTC. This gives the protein CSAGTGGIQYF.

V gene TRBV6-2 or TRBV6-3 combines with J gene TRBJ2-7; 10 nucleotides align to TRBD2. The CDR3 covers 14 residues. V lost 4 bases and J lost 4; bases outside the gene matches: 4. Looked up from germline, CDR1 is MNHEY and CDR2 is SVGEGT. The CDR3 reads CASSSSGSLYEQYF. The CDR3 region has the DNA TGTGCCAGCAGTTCTAGCGGGAGTTTATACGAGCAGTACTTC.

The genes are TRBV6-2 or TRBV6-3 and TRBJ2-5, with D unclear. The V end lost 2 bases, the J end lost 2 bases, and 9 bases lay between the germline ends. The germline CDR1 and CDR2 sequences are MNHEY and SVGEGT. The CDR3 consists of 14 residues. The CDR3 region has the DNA TGTGCCAGCAGTTACCGCATCCATCAAGAGACCCAGTACTTC. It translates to CASSYRIHQETQYF.

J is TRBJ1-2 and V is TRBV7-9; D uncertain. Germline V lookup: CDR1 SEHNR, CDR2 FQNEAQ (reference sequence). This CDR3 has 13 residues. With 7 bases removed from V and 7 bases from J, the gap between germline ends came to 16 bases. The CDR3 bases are TGTGCCAGCATCCTATCGGAGTGGAGTGGCTACACCTTC. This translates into CASILSEWSGYTF.

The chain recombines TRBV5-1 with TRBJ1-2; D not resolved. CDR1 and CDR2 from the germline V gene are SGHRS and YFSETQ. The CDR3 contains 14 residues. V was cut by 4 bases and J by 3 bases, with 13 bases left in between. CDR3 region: CASSRQSGDYGYTF. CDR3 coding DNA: TGCGCCAGCAGCAGGCAGAGTGGGGACTATGGCTACACCTTC.

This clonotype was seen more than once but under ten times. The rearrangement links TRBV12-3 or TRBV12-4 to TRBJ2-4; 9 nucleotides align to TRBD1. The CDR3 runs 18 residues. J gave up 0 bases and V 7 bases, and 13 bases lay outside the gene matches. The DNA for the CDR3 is TGTGCCAGCAACCTCACAGGGGGCTTCTGTCTAGCCAAAAACATTCAGTACTTC. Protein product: CASNLTGGFCLAKNIQYF.

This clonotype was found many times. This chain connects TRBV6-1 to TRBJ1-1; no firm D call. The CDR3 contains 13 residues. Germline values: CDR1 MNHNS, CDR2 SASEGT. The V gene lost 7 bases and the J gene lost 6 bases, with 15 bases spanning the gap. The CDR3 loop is CASTPHGQSEAFF. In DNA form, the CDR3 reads TGTGCCAGCACCCCTCACGGTCAATCTGAAGCTTTCTTT.

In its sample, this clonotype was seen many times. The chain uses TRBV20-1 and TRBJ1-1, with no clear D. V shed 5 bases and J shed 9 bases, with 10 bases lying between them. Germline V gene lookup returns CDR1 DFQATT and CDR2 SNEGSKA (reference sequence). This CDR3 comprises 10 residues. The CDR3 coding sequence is TGCAGTGCTCCATCTCTTAAAGCTTTCTTT. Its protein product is CSAPSLKAFF.

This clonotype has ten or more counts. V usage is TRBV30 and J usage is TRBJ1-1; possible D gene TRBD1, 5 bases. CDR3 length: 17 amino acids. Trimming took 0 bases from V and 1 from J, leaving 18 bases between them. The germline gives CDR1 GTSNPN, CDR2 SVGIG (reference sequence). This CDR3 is CAWSVGWGGGRNTEAFF. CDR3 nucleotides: TGTGCCTGGAGTGTAGGCTGGGGGGGAGGGAGGAACACTGAAGCTTTCTTT. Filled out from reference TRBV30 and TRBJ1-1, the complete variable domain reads SQTIHQWPATLVQPVGSPLSLECTVEGTSNPNLYWYRQAAGRGLQLLFYSVGIGQISSEVPQNLSASRPQDRQFILSSKKLLLSDSGFYLCAWSVGWGGGRNTEAFFGQGTRLTVV.

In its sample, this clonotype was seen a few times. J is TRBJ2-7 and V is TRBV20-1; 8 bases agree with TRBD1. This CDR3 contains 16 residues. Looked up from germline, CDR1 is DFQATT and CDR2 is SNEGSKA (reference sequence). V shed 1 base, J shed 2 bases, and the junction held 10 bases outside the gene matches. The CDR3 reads CSARGGRTGKPYEQYF. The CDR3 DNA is TGCAGTGCTAGAGGGGGACGGACAGGGAAGCCCTACGAGCAGTACTTC.

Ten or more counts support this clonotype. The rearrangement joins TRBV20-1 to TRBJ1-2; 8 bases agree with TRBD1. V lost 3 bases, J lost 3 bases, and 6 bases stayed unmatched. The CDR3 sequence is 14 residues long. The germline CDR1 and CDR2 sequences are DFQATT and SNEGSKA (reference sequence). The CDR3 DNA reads TGCAGTGCTAGTCTCGTACAGGGGGACTATGGCTACACCTTC. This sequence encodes CSASLVQGDYGYTF.

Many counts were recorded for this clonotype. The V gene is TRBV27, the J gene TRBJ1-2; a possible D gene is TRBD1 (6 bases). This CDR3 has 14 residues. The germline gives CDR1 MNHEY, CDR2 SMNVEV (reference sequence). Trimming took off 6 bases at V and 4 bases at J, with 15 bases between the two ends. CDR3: CASRPLGQSYGYTF. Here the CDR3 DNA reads TGTGCCAGCAGGCCCCTCGGACAGTCCTATGGCTACACCTTC.

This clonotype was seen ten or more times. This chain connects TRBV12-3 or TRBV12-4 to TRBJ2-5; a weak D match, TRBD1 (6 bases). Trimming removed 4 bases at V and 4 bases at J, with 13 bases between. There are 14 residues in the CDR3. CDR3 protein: CASSWNRARETQYF. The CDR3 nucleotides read TGTGCCAGCAGTTGGAACAGGGCAAGAGAGACCCAGTACTTC.

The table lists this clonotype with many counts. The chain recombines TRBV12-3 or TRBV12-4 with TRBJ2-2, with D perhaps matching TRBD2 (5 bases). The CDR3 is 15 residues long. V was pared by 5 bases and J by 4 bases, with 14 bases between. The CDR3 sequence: CASSLQSGVTGELFF. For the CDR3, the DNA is TGTGCCAGCAGTCTACAAAGCGGAGTCACCGGGGAGCTGTTTTTT.

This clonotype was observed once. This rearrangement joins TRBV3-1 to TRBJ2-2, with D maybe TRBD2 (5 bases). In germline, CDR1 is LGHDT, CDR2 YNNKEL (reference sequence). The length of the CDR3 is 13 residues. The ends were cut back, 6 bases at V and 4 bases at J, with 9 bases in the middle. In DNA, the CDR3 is TGTGCCAGCAGTACCGAGGGCACCGGGGAGCTGTTTTTT. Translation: CASSTEGTGELFF. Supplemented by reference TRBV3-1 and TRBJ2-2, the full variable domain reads DTAVSQTPKYLVTQMGNDKSIKCEQNLGHDTMYWYKQDSKKFLKIMFSYNNKELIINETVPNRFSPKSPDKAHLNLHINSLELGDSAVYFCASSTEGTGELFFGEGSRLTVL.

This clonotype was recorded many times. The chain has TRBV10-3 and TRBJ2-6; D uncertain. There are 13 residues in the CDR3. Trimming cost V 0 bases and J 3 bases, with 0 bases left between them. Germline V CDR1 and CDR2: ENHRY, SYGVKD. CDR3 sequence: CAISESGANVLTF. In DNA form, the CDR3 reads TGTGCCATCAGTGAGTCTGGGGCCAACGTCCTGACTTTC.

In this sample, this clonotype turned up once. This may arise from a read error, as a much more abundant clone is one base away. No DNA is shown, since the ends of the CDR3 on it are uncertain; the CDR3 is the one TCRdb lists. The CDR3 reads CASSLVGAGNGYSF. The J gene is TRBJ1-2, the V gene TRBV7-8. Germline CDR1 is SGHVS and CDR2 is FQNEAQ. The CDR3 adds up to 14 amino acids, both ends counted.

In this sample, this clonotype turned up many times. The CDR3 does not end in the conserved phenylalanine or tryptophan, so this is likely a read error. The CDR3: CASNAGNNQPQHL. The DNA of the CDR3 is TGTGCCAGCAACGCGGGGAACAATCAGCCCCAGCATCTT. The gene calls are TRBV2 and TRBJ1-5; D remains unclear. The germline V gene has CDR1 SNHLY and CDR2 FYNNEI. Trimming took off 7 bases at V and 3 bases at J, with 10 bases between the two ends. This CDR3 has 13 amino acids.

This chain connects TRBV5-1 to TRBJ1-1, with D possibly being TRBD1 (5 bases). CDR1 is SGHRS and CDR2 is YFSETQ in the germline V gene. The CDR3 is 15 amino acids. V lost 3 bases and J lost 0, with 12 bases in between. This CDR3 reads CASSSESGLNTEAFF. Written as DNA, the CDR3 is TGCGCCAGCAGCTCCGAATCAGGGTTGAACACTGAAGCTTTCTTT.

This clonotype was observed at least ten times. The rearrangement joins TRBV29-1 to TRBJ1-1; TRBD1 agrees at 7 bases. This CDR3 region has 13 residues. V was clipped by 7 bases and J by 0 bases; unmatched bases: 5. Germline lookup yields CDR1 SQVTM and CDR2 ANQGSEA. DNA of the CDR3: TGCAGCGCCAAGACAGGGATGAACACTGAAGCTTTCTTT. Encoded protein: CSAKTGMNTEAFF.

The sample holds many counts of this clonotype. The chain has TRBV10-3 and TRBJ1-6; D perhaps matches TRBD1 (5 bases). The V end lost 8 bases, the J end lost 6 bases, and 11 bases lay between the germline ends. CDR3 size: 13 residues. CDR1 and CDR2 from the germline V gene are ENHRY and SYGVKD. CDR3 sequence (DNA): TGTGCCATCCGCGGGGGGGTTAATTCACCCCTCCACTTT. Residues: CAIRGGVNSPLHF.

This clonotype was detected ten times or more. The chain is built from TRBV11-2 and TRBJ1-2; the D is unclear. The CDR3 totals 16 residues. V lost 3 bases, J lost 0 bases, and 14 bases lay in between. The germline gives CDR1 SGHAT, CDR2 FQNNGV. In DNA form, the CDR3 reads TGTGCCAGCAGCTTCTCGGGGTACCGCACTAACTATGGCTACACCTTC. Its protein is CASSFSGYRTNYGYTF.

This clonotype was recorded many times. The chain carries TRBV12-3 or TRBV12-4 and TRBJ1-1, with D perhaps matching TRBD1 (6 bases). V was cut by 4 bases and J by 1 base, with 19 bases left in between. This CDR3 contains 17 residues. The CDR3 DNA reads TGTGCCAGCAGTTCCGACTCCTACAGGGAGGGGAACACTGAAGCTTTCTTT. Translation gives CASSSDSYREGNTEAFF.

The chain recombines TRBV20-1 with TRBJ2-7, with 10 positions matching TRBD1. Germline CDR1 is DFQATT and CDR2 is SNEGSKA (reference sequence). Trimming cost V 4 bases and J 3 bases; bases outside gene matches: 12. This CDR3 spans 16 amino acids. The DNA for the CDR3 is TGCAGTGCTACCACGGGGAACCGGGACAGGGGCTACGAGCAGTACTTC. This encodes CSATTGNRDRGYEQYF.

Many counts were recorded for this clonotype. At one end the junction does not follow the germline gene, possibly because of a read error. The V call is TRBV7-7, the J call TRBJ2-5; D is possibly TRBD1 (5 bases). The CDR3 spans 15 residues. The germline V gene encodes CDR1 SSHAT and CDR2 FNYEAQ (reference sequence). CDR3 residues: CASSLGALGQETQYF. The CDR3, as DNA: TGTGCTAGCAGCTTAGGGGCGCTAGGGCAAGAGACCCAGTACTTC.

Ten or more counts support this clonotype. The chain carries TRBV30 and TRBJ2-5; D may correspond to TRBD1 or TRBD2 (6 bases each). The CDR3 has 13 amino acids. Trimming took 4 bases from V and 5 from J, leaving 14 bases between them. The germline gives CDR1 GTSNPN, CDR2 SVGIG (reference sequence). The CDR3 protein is CAWNKGGHETQYF. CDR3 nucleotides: TGTGCCTGGAACAAAGGGGGGCACGAGACCCAGTACTTC.

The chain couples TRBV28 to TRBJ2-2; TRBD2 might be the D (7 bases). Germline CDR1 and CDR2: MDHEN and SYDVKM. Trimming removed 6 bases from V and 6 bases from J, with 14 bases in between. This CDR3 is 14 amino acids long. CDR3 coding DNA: TGTGCCAGCAGCGCGGGGGCCCCCCCCGGGGAGCTGTTTTTT. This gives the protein CASSAGAPPGELFF. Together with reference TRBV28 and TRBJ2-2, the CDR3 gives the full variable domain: DVKVTQSSRYLVKRTGEKVFLECVQDMDHENMFWYRQDPGLGLRLIYFSYDVKMKEKGDIPEGYSVSREKKERFSLILESASTNQTSMYLCASSAGAPPGELFFGEGSRLTVL.